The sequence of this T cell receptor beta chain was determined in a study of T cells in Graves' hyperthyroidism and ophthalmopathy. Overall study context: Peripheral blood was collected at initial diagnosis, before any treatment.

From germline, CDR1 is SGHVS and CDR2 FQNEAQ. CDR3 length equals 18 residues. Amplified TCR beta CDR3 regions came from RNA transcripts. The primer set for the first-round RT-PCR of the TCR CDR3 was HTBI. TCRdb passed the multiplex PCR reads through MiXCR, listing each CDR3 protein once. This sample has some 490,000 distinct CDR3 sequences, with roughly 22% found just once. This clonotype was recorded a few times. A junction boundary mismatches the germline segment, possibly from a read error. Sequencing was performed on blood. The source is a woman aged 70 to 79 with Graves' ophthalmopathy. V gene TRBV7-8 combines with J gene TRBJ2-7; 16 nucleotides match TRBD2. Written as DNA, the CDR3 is TGCGCCAGCAGCCAAGAGGGACTAGCGGGAGGGCCGGGCTACGAGCAGTACTTC. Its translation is CASSQEGLAGGPGYEQYF.